This paragraph reports one T cell receptor (beta chain). The antigen it binds to is not known. Base qualities were left out, and no much larger clone turns up one base away. Libraries were built with the immunoSEQ multiplex PCR assay. Drawn from immuneACCESS, this table holds only the in-frame rearrangements with V and J called that TCRdb kept. Clones are partly lost; checked studies trace under half to an unresolved V gene and leave the rest unexplained. For this sample there are around 29,000 clones; just over 90% appear just once. The top ten clonotypes cover roughly 5.8% of the sample. This record comes from a study of T cell changes during pregnancy in multiple sclerosis (dated by TCRdb to the late 2010s). Turning to the overall study: Changes in the T cell repertoire over the course of pregnancy were examined in this study in women with multiple sclerosis.

From the cysteine up to the phenylalanine, the CDR3 has a length of 17 residues. The DNA shown is the 51-base CDR3, in frame from base 1. CDR1 and CDR2 are drawn from the germline V gene (reference sequence): SEHNR, FQNEAQ. Relative to germline, V is 5 bases shorter and J is 1 base shorter, with 20 bases between their ends. The receptor was isolated from a female donor with multiple sclerosis, enrolled in a pregnancy study. The source was CD8+ T cells from peripheral blood mononuclear cells, collected before pregnancy. The chain is assembled from TRBV7-9 and TRBJ1-1, with TRBD1 perhaps the D gene, on 6 matching bases. The CDR3 amino acid sequence is: CASSPTSQRGANTEAFF. The nucleotide sequence reads as follows: TGTGCCAGCAGCCCTACCTCCCAACGGGGGGCGAACACTGAAGCTTTCTTT. The entire variable domain, with the stretches around the CDR3 drawn from the reference TRBV7-9 and TRBJ1-1 proteins, is DTGVSQNPRHKITKRGQNVTFRCDPISEHNRLYWYRQTLGQGPEFLTYFQNEAQLEKSRLLSDRFSAERPKGSFSTLEIQRTEQGDSAMYLCASSPTSQRGANTEAFFGQGTRLTVV.